This section outlines one TCR beta chain sequence together with its context. Its specific antigen is unknown. The sample holds no much larger clone one base away, and base qualities are not on file. The CDR3 goes from the cysteine to the phenylalanine over 13 residues. Left in the record is the CDR3 DNA by itself, 39 bases read in frame from the first base. V is reduced by 5 bases and J by 7 bases, leaving a spacing of 14 bases between them. These data come from a study of patients and donors after allogeneic stem cell transplantation (TCRdb year 2020). Libraries came from RT-PCR. The instrument was a NextSeq 550. TCRdb reprocessing: public reads trimmed at Q25 with fastp, clones called with MiXCR, in-frame beta chains kept. Identical CDR3 proteins give one entry, which carries the most common genes and DNA. In this sample the table shows some 880,000 distinct CDR3 sequences, about a sixth of which occur a single time. Around 6% of the sample is in the top ten clones.

Sequencing used blood, either unsorted or a sorted T cell fraction (not recorded which). The V gene is TRBV12-3 or TRBV12-4 and the J gene is TRBJ1-2; possibly the D gene is TRBD1, per 5 matching bases. The origin of this receptor is a human donor who was either an allogeneic HSCT recipient or a stem cell or donor lymphocyte infusion donor (not recorded which). It is not recorded whose cells these are; they may come from a transplant donor. The CDR3 here reads CASSVIRGFGYTF. The DNA sequence reads TGTGCCAGCAGTGTCATAAGGGGTTTTGGCTACACCTTC.